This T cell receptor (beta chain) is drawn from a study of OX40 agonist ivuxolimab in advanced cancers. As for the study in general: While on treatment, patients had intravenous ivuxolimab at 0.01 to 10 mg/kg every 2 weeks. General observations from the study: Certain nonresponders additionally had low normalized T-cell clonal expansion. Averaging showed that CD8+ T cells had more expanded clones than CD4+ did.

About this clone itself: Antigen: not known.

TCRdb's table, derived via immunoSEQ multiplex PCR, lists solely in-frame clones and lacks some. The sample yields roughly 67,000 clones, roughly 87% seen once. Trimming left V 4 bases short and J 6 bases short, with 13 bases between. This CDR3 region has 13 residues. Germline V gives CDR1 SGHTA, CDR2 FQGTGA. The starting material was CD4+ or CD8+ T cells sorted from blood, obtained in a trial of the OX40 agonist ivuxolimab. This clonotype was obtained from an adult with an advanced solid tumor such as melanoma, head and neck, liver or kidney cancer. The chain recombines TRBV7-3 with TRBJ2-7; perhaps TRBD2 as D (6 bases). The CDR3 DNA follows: TGTGCCAGCAGCTCCACGACTAGGAGCGAGCAGTACTTC. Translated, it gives CASSSTTRSEQYF.